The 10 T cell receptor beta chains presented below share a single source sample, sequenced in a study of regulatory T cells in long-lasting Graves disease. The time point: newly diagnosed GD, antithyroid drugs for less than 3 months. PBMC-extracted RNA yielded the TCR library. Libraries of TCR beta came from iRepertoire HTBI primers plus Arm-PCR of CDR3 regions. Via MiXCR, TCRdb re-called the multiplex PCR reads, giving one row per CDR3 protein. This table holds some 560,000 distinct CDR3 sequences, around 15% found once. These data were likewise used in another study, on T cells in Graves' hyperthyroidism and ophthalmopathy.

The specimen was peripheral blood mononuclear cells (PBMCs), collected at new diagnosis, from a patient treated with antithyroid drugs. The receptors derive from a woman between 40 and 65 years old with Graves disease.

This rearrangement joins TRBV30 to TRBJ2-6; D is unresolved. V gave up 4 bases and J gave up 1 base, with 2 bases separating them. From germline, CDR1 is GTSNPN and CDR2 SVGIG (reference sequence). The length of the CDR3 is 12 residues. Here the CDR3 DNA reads TGTGCCTGGATTTCTGGGGCCAACGTCCTGACTTTC. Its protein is CAWISGANVLTF.

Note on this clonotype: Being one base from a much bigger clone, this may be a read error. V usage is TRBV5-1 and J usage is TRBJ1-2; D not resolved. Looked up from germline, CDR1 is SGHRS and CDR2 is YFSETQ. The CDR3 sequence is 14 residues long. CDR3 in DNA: TGCGCCAGCAGCCCGATGGACGGGCCCTATGGCCACACCTTC. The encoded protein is CASSPMDGPYGHTF.

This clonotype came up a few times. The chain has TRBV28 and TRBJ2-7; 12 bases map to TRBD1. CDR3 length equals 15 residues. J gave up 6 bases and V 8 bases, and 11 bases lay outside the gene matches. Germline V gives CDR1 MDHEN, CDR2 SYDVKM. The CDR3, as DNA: TGTGCCAGCTACCTCGGGACAGGGGGCCTCGGCGAGCAGTACTTC. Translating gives CASYLGTGGLGEQYF.

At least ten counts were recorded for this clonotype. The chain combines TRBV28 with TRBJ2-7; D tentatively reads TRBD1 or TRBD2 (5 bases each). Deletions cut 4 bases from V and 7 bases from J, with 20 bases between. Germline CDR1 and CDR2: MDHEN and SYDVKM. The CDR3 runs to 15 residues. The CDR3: CASSSSSGRPSEQYF. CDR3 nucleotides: TGTGCCAGCAGTTCTTCCTCGGGACGGCCTTCGGAGCAGTACTTC.

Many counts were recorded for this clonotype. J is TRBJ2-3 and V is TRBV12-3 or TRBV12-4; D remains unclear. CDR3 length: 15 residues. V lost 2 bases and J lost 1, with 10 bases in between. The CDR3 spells CASSLSRPGTDTQYF. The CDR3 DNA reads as TGTGCCAGCAGTTTAAGTCGGCCAGGCACAGATACGCAGTATTTT.

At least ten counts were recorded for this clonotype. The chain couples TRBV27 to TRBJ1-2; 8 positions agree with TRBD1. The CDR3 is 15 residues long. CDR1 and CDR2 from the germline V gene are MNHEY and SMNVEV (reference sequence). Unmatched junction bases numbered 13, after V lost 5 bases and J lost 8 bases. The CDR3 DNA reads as TGTGCCAGCAGTAGACAGGGGTTTGGGGTGTTCGGCTACACCTTC. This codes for CASSRQGFGVFGYTF.

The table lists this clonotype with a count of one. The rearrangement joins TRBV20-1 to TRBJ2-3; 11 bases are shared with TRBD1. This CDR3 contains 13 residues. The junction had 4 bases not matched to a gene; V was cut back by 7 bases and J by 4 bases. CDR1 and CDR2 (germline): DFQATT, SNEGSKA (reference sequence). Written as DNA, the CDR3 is TGCAGTGGGGACAGGGGGTTGGCAGATACGCAGTATTTT. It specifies CSGDRGLADTQYF.

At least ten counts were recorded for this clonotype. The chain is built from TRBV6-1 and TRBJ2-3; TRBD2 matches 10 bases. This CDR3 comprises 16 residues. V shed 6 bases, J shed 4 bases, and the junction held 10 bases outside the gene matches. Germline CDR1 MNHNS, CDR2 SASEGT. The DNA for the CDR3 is TGTGCCAGCAGCACTCCTGAAGCGGGGGGGGCAGATACGCAGTATTTT. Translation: CASSTPEAGGADTQYF.

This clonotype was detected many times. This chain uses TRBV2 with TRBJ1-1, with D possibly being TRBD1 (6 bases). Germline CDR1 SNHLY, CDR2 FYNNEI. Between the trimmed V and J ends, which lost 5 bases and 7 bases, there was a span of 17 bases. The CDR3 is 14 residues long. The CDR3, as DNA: TGTGCCAGCAGTCTGTTACAGGGCGTGGGTGAAGCTTTCTTT. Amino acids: CASSLLQGVGEAFF.

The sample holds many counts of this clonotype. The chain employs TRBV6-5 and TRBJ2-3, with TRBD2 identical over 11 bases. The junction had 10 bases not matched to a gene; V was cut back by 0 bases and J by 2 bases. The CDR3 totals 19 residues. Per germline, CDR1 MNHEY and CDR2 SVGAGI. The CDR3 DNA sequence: TGTGCCAGCAGTTACTCCCTTCCCGCTAGCGGGGGGCCCACAGATACGCAGTATTTT. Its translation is CASSYSLPASGGPTDTQYF.